The rows below give T cell receptor beta chains drawn from one sample of a study of blood T cell repertoires in COVID-19. Assay: immunoSEQ multiplex PCR; the TCRdb copy retains only in-frame clones and omits some. This table holds around 260,000 clones, over 70% found once. Sequencing was carried out using peripheral blood. Receptors originate from a woman in her thirties or forties who had recovered from COVID-19. Both conserved end residues are part of each CDR3. The D gene is left open where the match is weak. Clone sizes are given selectively: once, few, many, or a class where the clone is expanded.

j_gene,d_gene,abundance,v_gene,CDR3nt,CDR3aa
TRBJ1-1,.,.,TRBV5-1,TGCGCCAGCAGCTTAGGCCACCCGGGTGGTGAAGCTTTCTTT,CASSLGHPGGEAFF
TRBJ2-1,.,.,TRBV7-2,TGTGCCAGCAGCTTAGAGGCGGGTGATGAGCAGTTCTTC,CASSLEAGDEQFF
TRBJ1-2,.,once,TRBV7-9,TGTGCCAGCAGCTATTCCTCACTTAACTATGGCTACACCTTC,CASSYSSLNYGYTF
TRBJ2-5,TRBD2,.,TRBV11-2,TGTGCCAGCAGAGATTTGGGACTAGCGGCGAGGGAGACCCAGTACTTC,CASRDLGLAARETQYF
TRBJ1-6,TRBD1,.,TRBV5-1,TGCGCCAGCAGCCAAGGGACAGGGGCTTCACCCCTCCACTTT,CASSQGTGASPLHF
TRBJ1-1,.,.,TRBV12-5,TGTGCTAGTGGTTTGGTACGCCTCAGGGGAAGGGGCACTGAAGCTTTCTTT,CASGLVRLRGRGTEAFF
TRBJ2-2,TRBD1,.,TRBV19,TGTGCCAGTGGTATAATCACAGGGGGCACCGGGGAGCTGTTTTTT,CASGIITGGTGELFF
TRBJ2-7,.,once,TRBV11-2,TGTGCCAGCAGCTTAGTAGGACACACGAACTCCTACGAGCAGTACTTC,CASSLVGHTNSYEQYF
TRBJ1-1,.,.,TRBV7-8,TGTGCCAGCAGCTCCCAGGGTGAGGCTGAAGCTTTCTTT,CASSSQGEAEAFF
TRBJ2-1,.,.,TRBV6-2/TRBV6-3,TGTGCCAGCAGTTGGGCTAACTCCTACAATGAGCAGTTCTTC,CASSWANSYNEQFF
TRBJ1-2,.,.,TRBV5-6,TGTGCCAGCAGCCAAGGGGTATCTTTCTATGGCTACACCTTC,CASSQGVSFYGYTF
TRBJ2-1,TRBD1,.,TRBV6-2/TRBV6-3,TGTGCCAGCAGTAGGGACAGAGACAATGAGCAGTTCTTC,CASSRDRDNEQFF
TRBJ2-2,.,.,TRBV7-9,TGTGCCAGCAGCTCCCTGGGGGGTGTGGACGGGGAGCTGTTTTTT,CASSSLGGVDGELFF
TRBJ2-7,TRBD1,few,TRBV12-3/TRBV12-4,TGTGCCAGCAGGGTGACAGGGCCCTACGAGCAGTACTTC,CASRVTGPYEQYF
TRBJ2-7,.,.,TRBV6-5,TGTGCCAGCACCTCCCCGGGACAATACTACGAGCAGTACTTC,CASTSPGQYYEQYF
TRBJ2-1,TRBD2,.,TRBV3-1/TRBV3-2,TGTGCCAGCAGCCAAGTGTTGGTAGCGGGGGGCTCCCGAGGTGTCACTGAGCAGTTCTTC,CASSQVLVAGGSRGVTEQFF
TRBJ2-2,.,.,TRBV14,TGTGCCAGCTCGGGCCCCGGGGCCGGGGAGCTGTTTTTT,CASSGPGAGELFF
TRBJ2-3,.,.,TRBV27,TGTGCCAGCAGTTTTTTGGGGGCGAGCACAGATACGCAGTATTTT,CASSFLGASTDTQYF
TRBJ1-1,.,.,TRBV5-1,TGCGCCAGCAGCTTGAGGACCGACTACCTAAACCTGAACACTGAAGCTTTCTTT,CASSLRTDYLNLNTEAFF
TRBJ1-1,TRBD1,few,TRBV5-1,TGCGCCAGCAGCTCCACAGGGGGTACTGAAGCTTTCTTT,CASSSTGGTEAFF
TRBJ2-3,.,.,TRBV7-9,TGTGCCAGCAGCTCCGGTGAGAAGGATACGCAGTATTTT,CASSSGEKDTQYF
TRBJ1-1,TRBD1,.,TRBV15,TGTGCCACCAGCGAGGACAGGGCCCCCGGGGCTGAAGCTTTCTTT,CATSEDRAPGAEAFF
TRBJ2-1,.,.,TRBV9,TGTGCCAGCAGCGCGACGGGTGAGCAGTTCTTC,CASSATGEQFF
TRBJ2-3,TRBD2,.,TRBV14,TGTGCCAGCAGCCAGGGACTAGCGGGAGATACGCAGTATTTT,CASSQGLAGDTQYF
TRBJ2-5,TRBD2,.,TRBV5-6,TGTGCCAGCAGCTTTAGCGGGGGGGCCGAGACCCAGTACTTC,CASSFSGGAETQYF
TRBJ2-1,TRBD2,.,TRBV9,TGTGCCAGCACTCCGGACGGGGGGTACAACAATGAGCAGTTCTTC,CASTPDGGYNNEQFF
TRBJ2-1,.,.,TRBV29-1,TGCAGCGTTGAGGGCCCCAATGAGCAGTTCTTC,CSVEGPNEQFF
TRBJ2-2,.,once,TRBV6-6,TGTGCCAGCAGTTACGTGCGGGACACCGGGGAGCTGTTTTTT,CASSYVRDTGELFF
TRBJ2-5,.,once,TRBV28,TGTGCCAGCAGTTGGGGGAGGGGGGTAGAGACCCAGTACTTC,CASSWGRGVETQYF
TRBJ2-7,.,few,TRBV7-8,TGTGCCAGCAGCTCGGACAGAGGGAACGAGCAGTACTTC,CASSSDRGNEQYF
TRBJ2-6,.,.,TRBV5-4,TGTGCCAGCAGCCCTCCTGGGGCCAACGTCCTGACTTTC,CASSPPGANVLTF
TRBJ2-2,TRBD2,.,TRBV5-1,TGCGCCAGCAGCATGGGACTAGCGGGGGAGAGCACCGGGGAGCTGTTTTTT,CASSMGLAGESTGELFF
TRBJ1-1,TRBD1,.,TRBV3-1/TRBV3-2,TGTGCCAGCAGCCTCCGGGACAGGGGGACGGGAGCTTTCTTT,CASSLRDRGTGAFF